This T cell receptor (beta chain) was captured in a study of human thymus T cells. Sequencing used immunoSEQ multiplex PCR; TCRdb keeps in-frame clones, though not all of them. The table includes under 150,000 clones, around 94% detected once. The thymus was resected at corrective cardiac surgery. CDR3 size: 18 residues. Between the trimmed V and J ends, which lost 2 bases and 3 bases, there was a span of 20 bases. CDR1 and CDR2 (germline): MDHEN, SYDVKM. This clonotype was obtained from a boy under two years old with a congenital heart defect but otherwise immunologically healthy. Sequencing was carried out using thymus tissue. This rearrangement joins TRBV28 to TRBJ1-5, with D unclear. The CDR3 reads CASSLDAHTPRDNQPQHF. The CDR3 bases are TGTGCCAGCAGTTTAGACGCACACACACCGAGGGACAATCAGCCCCAGCATTTT. Full variable domain (rest looked up from reference TRBV28 and TRBJ1-5): DVKVTQSSRYLVKRTGEKVFLECVQDMDHENMFWYRQDPGLGLRLIYFSYDVKMKEKGDIPEGYSVSREKKERFSLILESASTNQTSMYLCASSLDAHTPRDNQPQHFGDGTRLSIL.